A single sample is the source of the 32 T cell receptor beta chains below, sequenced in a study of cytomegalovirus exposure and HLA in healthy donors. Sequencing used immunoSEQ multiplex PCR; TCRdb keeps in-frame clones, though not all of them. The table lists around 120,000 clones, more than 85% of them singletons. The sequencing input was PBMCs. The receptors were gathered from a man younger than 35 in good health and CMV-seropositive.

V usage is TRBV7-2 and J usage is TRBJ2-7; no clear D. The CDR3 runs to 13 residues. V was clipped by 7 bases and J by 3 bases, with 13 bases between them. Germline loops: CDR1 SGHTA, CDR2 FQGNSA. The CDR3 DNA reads TGTGCCAGCACCCCCGTTGTCAGCTACGAGCAGTACTTC. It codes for CASTPVVSYEQYF.

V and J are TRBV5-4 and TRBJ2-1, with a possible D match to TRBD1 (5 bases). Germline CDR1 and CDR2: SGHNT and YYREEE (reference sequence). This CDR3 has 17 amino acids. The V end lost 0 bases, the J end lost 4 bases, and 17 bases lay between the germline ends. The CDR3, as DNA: TGTGCCAGCAGCTTGGGGGGCGGCCCCCTGCCGTACAATGAGCAGTTCTTC. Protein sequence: CASSLGGGPLPYNEQFF.

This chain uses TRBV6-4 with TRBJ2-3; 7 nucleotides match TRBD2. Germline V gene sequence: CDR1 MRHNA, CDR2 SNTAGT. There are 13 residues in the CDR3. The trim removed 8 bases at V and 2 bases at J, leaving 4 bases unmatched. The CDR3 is CASAGENTDTQYF. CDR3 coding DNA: TGTGCCAGCGCGGGGGAAAACACAGATACGCAGTATTTT.

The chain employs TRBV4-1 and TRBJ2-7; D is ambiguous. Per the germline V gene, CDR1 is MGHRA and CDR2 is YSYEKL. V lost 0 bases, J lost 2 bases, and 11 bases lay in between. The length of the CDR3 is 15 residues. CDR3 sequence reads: CASSQDSRETYEQYF. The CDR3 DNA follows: TGCGCCAGCAGCCAAGATTCTCGAGAAACCTACGAGCAGTACTTC.

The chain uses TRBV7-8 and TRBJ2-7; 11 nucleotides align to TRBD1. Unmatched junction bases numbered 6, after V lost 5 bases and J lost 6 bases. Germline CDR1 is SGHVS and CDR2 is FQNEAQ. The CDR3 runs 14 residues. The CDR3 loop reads CASSPGQGAVEQYF. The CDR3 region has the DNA TGTGCCAGCAGCCCAGGACAGGGGGCGGTCGAGCAGTACTTC.

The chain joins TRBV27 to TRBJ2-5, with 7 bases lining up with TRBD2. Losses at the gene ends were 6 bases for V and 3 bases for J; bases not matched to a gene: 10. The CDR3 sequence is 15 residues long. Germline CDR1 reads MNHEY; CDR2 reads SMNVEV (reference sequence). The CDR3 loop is CASSPRRGREETQYF. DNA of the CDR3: TGTGCCAGCAGCCCTCGGCGGGGGAGGGAAGAGACCCAGTACTTC.

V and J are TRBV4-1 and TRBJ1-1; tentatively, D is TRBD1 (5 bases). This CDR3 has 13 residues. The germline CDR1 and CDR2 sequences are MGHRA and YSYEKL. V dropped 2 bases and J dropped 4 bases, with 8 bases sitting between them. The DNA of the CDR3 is TGCGCCAGCAGCCAAAAGGGGATCACTGAAGCTTTCTTT. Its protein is CASSQKGITEAFF.

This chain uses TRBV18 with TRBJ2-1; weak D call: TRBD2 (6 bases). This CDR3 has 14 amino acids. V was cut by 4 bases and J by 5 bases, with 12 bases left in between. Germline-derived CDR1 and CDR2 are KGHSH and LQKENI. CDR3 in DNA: TGTGCCAGCTCACTCGGCGGGGTCAACAATGAGCAGTTCTTC. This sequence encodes CASSLGGVNNEQFF.

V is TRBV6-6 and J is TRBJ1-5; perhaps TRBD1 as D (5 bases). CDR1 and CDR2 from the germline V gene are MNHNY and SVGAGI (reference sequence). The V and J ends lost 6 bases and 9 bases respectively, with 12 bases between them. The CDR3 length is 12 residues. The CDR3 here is CASSDSLWPQHF. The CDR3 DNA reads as TGTGCCAGCAGCGACAGCCTGTGGCCCCAGCATTTT.

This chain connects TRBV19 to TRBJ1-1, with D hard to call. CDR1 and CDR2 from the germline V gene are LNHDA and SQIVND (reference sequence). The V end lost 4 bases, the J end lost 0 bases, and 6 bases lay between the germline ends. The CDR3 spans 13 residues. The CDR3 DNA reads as TGTGCCAGTAGTACAGGCATGAACACTGAAGCTTTCTTT. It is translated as CASSTGMNTEAFF.

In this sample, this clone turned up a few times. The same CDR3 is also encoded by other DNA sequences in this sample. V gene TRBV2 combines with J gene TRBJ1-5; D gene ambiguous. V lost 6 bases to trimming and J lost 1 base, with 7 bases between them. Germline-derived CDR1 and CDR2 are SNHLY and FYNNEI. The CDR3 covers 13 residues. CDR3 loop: CASSGESNQPQHF. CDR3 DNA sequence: TGTGCCAGCAGCGGGGAGAGCAATCAGCCCCAGCATTTT. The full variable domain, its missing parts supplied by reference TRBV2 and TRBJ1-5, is EPEVTQTPSHQVTQMGQEVILRCVPISNHLYFYWYRQILGQKVEFLVSFYNNEISEKSEIFDDQFSVERPDGSNFTLKIRSTKLEDSAMYFCASSGESNQPQHFGDGTRLSIL.

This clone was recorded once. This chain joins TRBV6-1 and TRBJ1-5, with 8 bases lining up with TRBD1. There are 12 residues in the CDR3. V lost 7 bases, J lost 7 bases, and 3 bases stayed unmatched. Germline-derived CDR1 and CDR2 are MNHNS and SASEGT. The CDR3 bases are TGTGCCAGCACAGGGGGCGGCCAGCCCCAGCATTTT. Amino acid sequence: CASTGGGQPQHF.

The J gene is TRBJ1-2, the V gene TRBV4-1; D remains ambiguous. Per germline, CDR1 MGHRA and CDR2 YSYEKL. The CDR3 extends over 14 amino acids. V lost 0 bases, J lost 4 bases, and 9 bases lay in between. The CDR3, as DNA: TGCGCCAGCAGCCAAGAAGAGGGCTTCTATGGCTACACCTTC. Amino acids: CASSQEEGFYGYTF.

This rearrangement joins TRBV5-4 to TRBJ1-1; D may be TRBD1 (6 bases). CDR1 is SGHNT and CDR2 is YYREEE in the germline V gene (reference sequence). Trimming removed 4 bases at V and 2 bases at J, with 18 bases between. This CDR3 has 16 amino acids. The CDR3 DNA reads TGTGCCAGCAGCCCTTCATACAGGGTTAGCAACACTGAAGCTTTCTTT. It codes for CASSPSYRVSNTEAFF. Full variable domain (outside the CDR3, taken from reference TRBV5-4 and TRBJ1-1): ETGVTQSPTHLIKTRGQQVTLRCSSQSGHNTVSWYQQALGQGPQFIFQYYREEENGRGNFPPRFSGLQFPNYSSELNVNALELDDSALYLCASSPSYRVSNTEAFFGQGTRLTVV.

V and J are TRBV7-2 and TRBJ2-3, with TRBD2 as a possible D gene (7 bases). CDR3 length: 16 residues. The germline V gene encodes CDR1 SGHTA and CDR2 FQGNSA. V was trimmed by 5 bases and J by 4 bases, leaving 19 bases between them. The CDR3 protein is CASSPRAGAGADTQYF. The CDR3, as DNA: TGTGCCAGCAGCCCCCGGGCGGGGGCCGGAGCAGATACGCAGTATTTT. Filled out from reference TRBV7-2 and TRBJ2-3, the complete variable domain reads GAGVSQSPSNKVTEKGKDVELRCDPISGHTALYWYRQSLGQGLEFLIYFQGNSAPDKSGLPSDRFSAERTGGSVSTLTIQRTQQEDSAVYLCASSPRAGAGADTQYFGPGTRLTVL.

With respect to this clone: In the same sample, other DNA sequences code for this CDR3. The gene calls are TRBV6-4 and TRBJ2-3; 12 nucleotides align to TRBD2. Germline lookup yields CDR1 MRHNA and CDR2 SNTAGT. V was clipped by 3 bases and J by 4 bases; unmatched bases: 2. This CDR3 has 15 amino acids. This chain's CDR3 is CASSETSGGADTQYF. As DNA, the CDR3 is TGTGCCAGCAGTGAGACTAGCGGGGGAGCAGATACGCAGTATTTT.

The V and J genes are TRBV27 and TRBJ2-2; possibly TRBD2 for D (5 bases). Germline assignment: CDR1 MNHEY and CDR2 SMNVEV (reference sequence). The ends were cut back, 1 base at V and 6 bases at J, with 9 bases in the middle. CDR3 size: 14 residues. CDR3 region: CASSLFGVAGELFF. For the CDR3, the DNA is TGTGCCAGCAGTTTATTCGGGGTAGCCGGGGAGCTGTTTTTT.

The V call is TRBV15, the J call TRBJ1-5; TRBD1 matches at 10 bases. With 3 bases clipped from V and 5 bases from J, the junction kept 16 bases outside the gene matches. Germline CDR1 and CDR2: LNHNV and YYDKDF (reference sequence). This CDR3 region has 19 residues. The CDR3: CATSRAWGLEGTGDQPQHF. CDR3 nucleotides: TGTGCCACCAGCAGGGCGTGGGGGCTCGAAGGGACAGGGGATCAGCCCCAGCATTTT.

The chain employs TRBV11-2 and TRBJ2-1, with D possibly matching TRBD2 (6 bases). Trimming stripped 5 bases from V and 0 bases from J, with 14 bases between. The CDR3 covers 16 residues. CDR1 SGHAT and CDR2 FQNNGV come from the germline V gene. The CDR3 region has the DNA TGTGCCAGCAGCCTGGGACTCCTAAGCTCCTACAATGAGCAGTTCTTC. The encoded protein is CASSLGLLSSYNEQFF. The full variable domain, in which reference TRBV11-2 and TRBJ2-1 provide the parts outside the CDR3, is EAGVAQSPRYKIIEKRQSVAFWCNPISGHATLYWYQQILGQGPKLLIQFQNNGVVDDSQLPKDRFSAERLKGVDSTLKIQPAKLEDSAVYLCASSLGLLSSYNEQFFGPGTRLTVL.

The DNA of the CDR3 is TGTGCCATCAGTGAGGGTAGCGGGGGGACAGGGAAAGAGACCCAGTACTTC. This sequence encodes CAISEGSGGTGKETQYF. V and J are TRBV10-3 and TRBJ2-5, with D maybe TRBD2 (10 bases). CDR1 and CDR2 (germline): ENHRY, SYGVKD. The CDR3 contains 17 residues. Deletions cut 2 bases from V and 3 bases from J, with 19 bases between.

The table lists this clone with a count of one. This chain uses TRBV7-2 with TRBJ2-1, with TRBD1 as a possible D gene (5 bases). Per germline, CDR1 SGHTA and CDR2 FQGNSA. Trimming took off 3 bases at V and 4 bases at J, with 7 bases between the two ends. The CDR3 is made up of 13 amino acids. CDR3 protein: CASSFQGYNEQFF. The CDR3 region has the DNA TGTGCCAGCAGCTTCCAGGGTTACAATGAGCAGTTCTTC.

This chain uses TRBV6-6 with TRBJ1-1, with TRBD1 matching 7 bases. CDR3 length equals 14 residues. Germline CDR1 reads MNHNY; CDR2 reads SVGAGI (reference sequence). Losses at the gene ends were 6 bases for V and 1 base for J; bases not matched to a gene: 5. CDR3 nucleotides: TGTGCCAGCAGAACCGGGACAGAGAACACTGAAGCTTTCTTT. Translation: CASRTGTENTEAFF.

The CDR3 region is CASSLTGDRNQPQHF. The CDR3, as DNA: TGTGCCAGCAGTCTAACAGGGGATCGCAATCAGCCCCAGCATTTT. The chain has TRBV2 and TRBJ1-5; 7 bases are shared with TRBD1. CDR3 size: 15 residues. The trim removed 5 bases at V and 2 bases at J, leaving 6 bases unmatched. Per germline, CDR1 SNHLY and CDR2 FYNNEI.

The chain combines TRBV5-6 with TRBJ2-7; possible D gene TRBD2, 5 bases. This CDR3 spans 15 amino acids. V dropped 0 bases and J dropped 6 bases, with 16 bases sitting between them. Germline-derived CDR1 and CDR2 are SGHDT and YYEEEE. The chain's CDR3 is CASSLGAAPRSEQYF. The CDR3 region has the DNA TGTGCCAGCAGCTTGGGAGCGGCCCCACGGAGCGAGCAGTACTTC.

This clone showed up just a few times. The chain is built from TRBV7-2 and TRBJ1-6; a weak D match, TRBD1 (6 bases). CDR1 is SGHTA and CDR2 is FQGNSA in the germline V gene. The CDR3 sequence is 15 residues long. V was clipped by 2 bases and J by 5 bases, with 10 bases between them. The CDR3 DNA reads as TGTGCCAGCAGCTTACGGGCAGGGGATAATTCACCCCTCCACTTT. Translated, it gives CASSLRAGDNSPLHF.

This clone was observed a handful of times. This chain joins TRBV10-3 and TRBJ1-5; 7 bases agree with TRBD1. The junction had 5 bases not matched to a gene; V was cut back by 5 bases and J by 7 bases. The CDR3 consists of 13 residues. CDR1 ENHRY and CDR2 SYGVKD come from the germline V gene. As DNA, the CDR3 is TGTGCCATCAGTAGGGACAGCGACCAGCCCCAGCATTTT. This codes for CAISRDSDQPQHF.

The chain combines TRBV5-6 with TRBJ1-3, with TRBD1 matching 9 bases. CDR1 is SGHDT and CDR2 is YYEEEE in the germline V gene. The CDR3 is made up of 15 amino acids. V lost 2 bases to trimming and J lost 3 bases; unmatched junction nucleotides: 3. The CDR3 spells CASSLGTGLGNTIYF. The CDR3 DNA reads TGTGCCAGCAGCTTAGGGACAGGGCTTGGAAACACCATATATTTT. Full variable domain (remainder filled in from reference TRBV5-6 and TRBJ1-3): DAGVTQSPTHLIKTRGQQVTLRCSPKSGHDTVSWYQQALGQGPQFIFQYYEEEERQRGNFPDRFSGHQFPNYSSELNVNALLLGDSALYLCASSLGTGLGNTIYFGEGSWLTVV.

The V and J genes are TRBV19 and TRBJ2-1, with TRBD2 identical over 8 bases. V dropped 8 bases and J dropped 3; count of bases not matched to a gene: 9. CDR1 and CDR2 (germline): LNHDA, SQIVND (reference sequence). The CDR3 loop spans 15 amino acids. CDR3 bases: TGTGCCAGTTCGGGCCTAGCGGGCCTCTACAATGAGCAGTTCTTC. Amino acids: CASSGLAGLYNEQFF. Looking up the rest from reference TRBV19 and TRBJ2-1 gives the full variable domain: DGGITQSPKYLFRKEGQNVTLSCEQNLNHDAMYWYRQDPGQGLRLIYYSQIVNDFQKGDIAEGYSVSREKKESFPLTVTSAQKNPTAFYLCASSGLAGLYNEQFFGPGTRLTVL.

CDR3 bases: TGTGCCAGCAGCGCAGATAATACGAAGTCACCTAATGAAAAACTGTTTTTT. It translates to CASSADNTKSPNEKLFF. The rearrangement joins TRBV7-2 to TRBJ1-4; D is uncertain. Germline-derived CDR1 and CDR2 are SGHTA and FQGNSA. This CDR3 comprises 17 residues. Trimming pared 5 bases from V and 3 bases from J, leaving 19 bases between.

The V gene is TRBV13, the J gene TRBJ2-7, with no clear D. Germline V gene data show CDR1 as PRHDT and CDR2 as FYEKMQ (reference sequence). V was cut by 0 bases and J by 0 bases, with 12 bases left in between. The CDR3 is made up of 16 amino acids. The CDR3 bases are TGTGCCAGCAGCTTAGGCCTTATCTACAGCTCCTACGAGCAGTACTTC. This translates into CASSLGLIYSSYEQYF.

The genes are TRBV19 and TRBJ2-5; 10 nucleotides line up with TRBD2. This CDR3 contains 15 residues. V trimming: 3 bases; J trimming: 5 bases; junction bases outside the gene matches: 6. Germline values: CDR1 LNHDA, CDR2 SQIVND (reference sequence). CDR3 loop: CASSIGLAAGETQYF. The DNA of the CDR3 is TGTGCCAGTAGTATCGGACTAGCGGCTGGGGAGACCCAGTACTTC.

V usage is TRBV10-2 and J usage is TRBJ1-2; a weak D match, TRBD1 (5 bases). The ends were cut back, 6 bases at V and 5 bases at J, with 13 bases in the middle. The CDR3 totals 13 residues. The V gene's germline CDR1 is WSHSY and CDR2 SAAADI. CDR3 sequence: CASRDTASYGYTF. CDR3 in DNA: TGCGCCAGCAGGGACACGGCGAGTTATGGCTACACCTTC.